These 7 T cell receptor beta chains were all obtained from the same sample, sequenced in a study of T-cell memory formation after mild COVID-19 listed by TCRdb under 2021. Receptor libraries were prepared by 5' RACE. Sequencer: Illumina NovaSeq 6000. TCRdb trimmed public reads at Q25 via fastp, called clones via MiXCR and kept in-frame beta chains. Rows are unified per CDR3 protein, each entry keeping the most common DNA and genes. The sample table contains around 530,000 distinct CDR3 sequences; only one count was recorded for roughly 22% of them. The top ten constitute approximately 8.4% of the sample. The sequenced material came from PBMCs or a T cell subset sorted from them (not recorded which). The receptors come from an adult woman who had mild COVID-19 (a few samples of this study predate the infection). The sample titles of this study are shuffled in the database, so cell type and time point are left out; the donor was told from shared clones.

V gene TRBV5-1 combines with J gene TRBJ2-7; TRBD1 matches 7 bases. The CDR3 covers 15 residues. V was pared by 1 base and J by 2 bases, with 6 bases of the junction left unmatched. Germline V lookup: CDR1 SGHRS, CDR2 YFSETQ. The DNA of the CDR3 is TGCGCCAGCAGCTTGTTCCCAGGGACAGCCTACGAGCAGTACTTC. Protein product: CASSLFPGTAYEQYF.

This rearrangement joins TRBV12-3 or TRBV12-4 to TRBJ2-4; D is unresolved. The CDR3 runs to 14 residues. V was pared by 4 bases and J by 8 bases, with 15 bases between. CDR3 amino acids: CASSYESRQDIQYF. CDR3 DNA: TGTGCCAGCAGTTACGAGTCAAGACAAGACATTCAGTACTTC.

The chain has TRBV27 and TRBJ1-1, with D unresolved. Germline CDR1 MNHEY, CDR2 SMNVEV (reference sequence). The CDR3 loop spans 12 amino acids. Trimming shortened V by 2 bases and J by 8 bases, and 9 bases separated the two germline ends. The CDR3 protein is CASSLGEYEAFF. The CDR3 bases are TGTGCCAGCAGTTTAGGGGAGTACGAAGCTTTCTTT.

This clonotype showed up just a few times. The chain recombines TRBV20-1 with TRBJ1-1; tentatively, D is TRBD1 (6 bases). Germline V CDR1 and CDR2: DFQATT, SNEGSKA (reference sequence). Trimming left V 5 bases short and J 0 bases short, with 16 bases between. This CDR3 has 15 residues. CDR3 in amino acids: CSARGALRMNTEAFF. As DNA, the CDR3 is TGCAGTGCTCGGGGGGCGCTGAGGATGAACACTGAAGCTTTCTTT.

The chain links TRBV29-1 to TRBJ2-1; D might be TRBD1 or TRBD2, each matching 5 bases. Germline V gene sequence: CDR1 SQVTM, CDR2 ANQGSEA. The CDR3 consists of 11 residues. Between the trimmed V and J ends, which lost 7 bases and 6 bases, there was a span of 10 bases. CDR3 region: CSAEGTNEQFF. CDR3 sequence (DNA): TGCAGCGCCGAAGGGACCAATGAGCAGTTCTTC.

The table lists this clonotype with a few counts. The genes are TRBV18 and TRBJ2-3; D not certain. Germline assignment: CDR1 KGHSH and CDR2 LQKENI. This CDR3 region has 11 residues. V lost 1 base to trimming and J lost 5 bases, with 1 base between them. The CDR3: CASSPQDTQYF. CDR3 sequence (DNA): TGTGCCAGCTCACCACAAGATACGCAGTATTTT.

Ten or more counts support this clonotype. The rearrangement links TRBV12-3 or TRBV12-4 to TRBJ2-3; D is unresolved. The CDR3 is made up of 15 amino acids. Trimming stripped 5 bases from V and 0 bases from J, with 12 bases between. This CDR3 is CASSHRTSSTDTQYF. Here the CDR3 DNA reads TGTGCCAGCAGTCATAGGACGAGCAGCACAGATACGCAGTATTTT.